This TCR beta chain is from a study of T cells expressing NK-cell markers. Across the whole study: Seven of the eight sequenced donors were classified as HCMV-seropositive, and one was classified as seronegative.

A word on this clonotype: Its specificity is unknown.

The CDR3 sequence is 15 residues long. The germline V gene has CDR1 SNHLY and CDR2 FYNNEI. Whole-study findings and limits: Each of over 5 donors carried dominant NKG2C+ clonotypes accounting for roughly 1.0-7.5% of CD8+ T cells. These same clonotypes (in several donors) also led the CD3+CD56-NKG2C+ fraction.

The authors generated TCR beta cDNA through 5'RACE template switching with UMIs. TCRdb reprocessed the 5' RACE reads; each CDR3 protein has one entry and no DNA is given. This repertoire includes 300,000 or so distinct CDR3 sequences. This sequence was found in a woman aged 18-70 years in good health. V is TRBV2 and J is TRBJ2-1; with no DNA, the TCRdb D assignment of TRBD2 cannot be verified. What was sequenced was blood T cells: a sorted CD56 or NKG2C T cell subset, CD4+ or CD8+ T cells, or bulk PBMC T cells (not recorded which). The CDR3: CASSALLAGGDEQFF. Filled out from reference TRBV2 and TRBJ2-1, the complete variable domain reads EPEVTQTPSHQVTQMGQEVILRCVPISNHLYFYWYRQILGQKVEFLVSFYNNEISEKSEIFDDQFSVERPDGSNFTLKIRSTKLEDSAMYFCASSALLAGGDEQFFGPGTRLTVL.